Following are 31 T cell receptor beta chains from one sample sequenced in a study of T cell responses to AZD1222 COVID-19 vaccine. Method: immunoSEQ multiplex PCR; TCRdb's copy keeps in-frame clones and lacks some. The profile shows some 170,000 clones, about 89% of them singletons. Sequencing used peripheral blood, obtained 28 days after the second AZD1222 dose. These receptors came from an adult who received the AZD1222 COVID-19 vaccine.

The chain uses TRBV7-2 and TRBJ1-5; possible D gene TRBD1, 6 bases. Germline CDR1 SGHTA, CDR2 FQGNSA. The CDR3 has 15 amino acids. Trimming cost V 1 base and J 3 bases, with 10 bases left between them. The CDR3 sequence is CASSLGQGNNQPQHF. In DNA form, the CDR3 reads TGTGCCAGCAGCTTAGGGCAGGGGAACAATCAGCCCCAGCATTTT.

This chain uses TRBV7-2 with TRBJ1-3, with unresolved D. Between the trimmed V and J ends, which lost 0 bases and 1 base, there was a span of 13 bases. Germline-derived CDR1 and CDR2 are SGHTA and FQGNSA. The CDR3 is 17 amino acids. The CDR3 reads CASSLASAAQSGNTIYF. The CDR3 DNA is TGTGCCAGCAGCTTAGCGTCTGCGGCGCAATCTGGAAACACCATATATTTT.

J is TRBJ1-5 and V is TRBV6-5; D is unresolved. The germline CDR1 and CDR2 sequences are MNHEY and SVGAGI. Trimming took off 4 bases at V and 4 bases at J, with 8 bases between the two ends. The CDR3 is made up of 13 amino acids. The CDR3 protein is CASSLEMNQPQHF. CDR3 DNA sequence: TGTGCCAGCAGTTTAGAGATGAATCAGCCCCAGCATTTT.

DNA for the CDR3: TGTGCCTGGAGGGCCGGGACAGGGGAAGGCCAGCCCCAGCATTTT. Protein sequence: CAWRAGTGEGQPQHF. This chain joins TRBV30 and TRBJ1-5, with 10 positions matching TRBD1. CDR1 is GTSNPN, CDR2 SVGIG, per germline (reference sequence). CDR3 length: 15 amino acids. V lost 3 bases to trimming and J lost 7 bases; unmatched junction nucleotides: 9.

The rearrangement joins TRBV7-9 to TRBJ2-1, with 7 positions matching TRBD1. CDR1 is SEHNR, CDR2 FQNEAQ, per germline (reference sequence). CDR3 length: 17 residues. V shed 2 bases, J shed 8 bases, and the junction held 15 bases outside the gene matches. CDR3 in amino acids: CASSLRPRTGGADEQFF. CDR3 DNA: TGTGCCAGCAGCTTAAGACCTCGGACAGGAGGAGCGGATGAGCAGTTCTTC.

This clone showed up just once. CDR3 loop: CASSQENRAETQYF. DNA for the CDR3: TGTGCCAGCAGCCAAGAGAACAGGGCTGAGACCCAGTACTTC. The V call is TRBV14, the J call TRBJ2-5; D may be TRBD1 (6 bases). V was trimmed by 0 bases and J by 5 bases, leaving 10 bases between them. The CDR3 sequence is 14 residues long. Germline CDR1 and CDR2: SGHDN and FVKESK. Full variable domain (rest looked up from reference TRBV14 and TRBJ2-5): EAGVTQFPSHSVIEKGQTVTLRCDPISGHDNLYWYRRVMGKEIKFLLHFVKESKQDESGMPNNRFLAERTGGTYSTLKVQPAELEDSGVYFCASSQENRAETQYFGPGTRLLVL.

The rearrangement links TRBV3-1 (or the pseudogene TRBV3-2) to TRBJ1-4, with TRBD1 identical over 10 bases. The CDR3 consists of 13 residues. From germline, CDR1 is LGHDT and CDR2 YNNKEL (reference sequence). Trimming cost V 4 bases and J 13 bases; bases outside gene matches: 6. The chain's CDR3 is CASSRTDRGGLFF. The CDR3 region has the DNA TGTGCCAGCAGCCGTACGGACAGGGGGGGACTGTTTTTT.

This chain uses TRBV4-2 with TRBJ2-7; 9 bases are shared with TRBD1. Trimming at V came to 5 bases and at J to 2 bases, leaving 1 base not matched to a gene. This CDR3 spans 13 amino acids. The germline V gene encodes CDR1 LGHNA and CDR2 YNFKEQ. The CDR3 region has the DNA TGTGCCAGCAGCTGGGACAGGGCCTACGAGCAGTACTTC. It specifies CASSWDRAYEQYF.

This sequence joins TRBV5-1 and TRBJ1-2; 7 nucleotides agree with TRBD1. Unmatched junction bases numbered 2, after V lost 6 bases and J lost 0 bases. This CDR3 has 13 residues. CDR1 SGHRS and CDR2 YFSETQ come from the germline V gene. The CDR3 loop is CASNRGTNYGYTF. The CDR3 DNA is TGCGCCAGCAACAGGGGCACTAACTATGGCTACACCTTC.

The gene calls are TRBV9 and TRBJ2-7; D is undetermined. This CDR3 spans 14 amino acids. Germline CDR1 SGDLS, CDR2 YYNGEE. Deletions cut 0 bases from V and 3 bases from J, with 10 bases between. CDR3 nucleotides: TGTGCCAGCAGCGTAGCGGTAGTGGGCTACGAGCAGTACTTC. It specifies CASSVAVVGYEQYF.

This clone has just one count. The V gene is TRBV14, the J gene TRBJ2-1; D is unclear. V lost 4 bases, J lost 8 bases, and 15 bases lay in between. The CDR3 is 14 residues long. CDR1 and CDR2 from the germline V gene are SGHDN and FVKESK. CDR3 nucleotide sequence: TGTGCCAGCAGCCCAAGAAGGGTTTGGTATGAGCAGTTCTTC. Encoded protein: CASSPRRVWYEQFF.

The chain links TRBV6-2 or TRBV6-3 to TRBJ2-7; TRBD2 agrees at 9 bases. Germline V gene data show CDR1 as MNHEY and CDR2 as SVGEGT. V lost 5 bases to trimming and J lost 2 bases; unmatched junction nucleotides: 7. The CDR3 covers 15 residues. The CDR3 spells CASSRSTSGAYEQYF. CDR3 nucleotides: TGTGCCAGCAGTAGATCGACTAGCGGAGCCTACGAGCAGTACTTC.

The rearrangement links TRBV19 to TRBJ2-1, with 13 bases matching TRBD2. The germline gives CDR1 LNHDA, CDR2 SQIVND (reference sequence). The CDR3 sequence is 15 residues long. V was clipped by 0 bases and J by 10 bases; unmatched bases: 3. CDR3 residues: CASSIDRLAGGEQFF. CDR3 in DNA: TGTGCCAGTAGTATAGATCGACTAGCGGGAGGCGAGCAGTTCTTC.

This clone appeared a single time. The chain couples TRBV6-5 to TRBJ1-2, with D unresolved. Germline V lookup: CDR1 MNHEY, CDR2 SVGAGI. Trimming removed 4 bases at V and 6 bases at J, with 15 bases between. The length of the CDR3 is 14 residues. DNA for the CDR3: TGTGCCAGCAGTTCCGGAGGGTCCGGGGATGGCTACACCTTC. Protein product: CASSSGGSGDGYTF.

The chain recombines TRBV7-2 with TRBJ1-1; D is uncertain. In germline, CDR1 is SGHTA, CDR2 FQGNSA. V dropped 6 bases and J dropped 1 base, with 12 bases sitting between them. The CDR3 covers 14 residues. In nucleotides, the CDR3 is TGTGCCAGCAGTCCGCGACGGAGGAACACTGAAGCTTTCTTT. Its translation: CASSPRRRNTEAFF. Variable domain in full (rest from reference TRBV7-2 and TRBJ1-1): GAGVSQSPSNKVTEKGKDVELRCDPISGHTALYWYRQSLGQGLEFLIYFQGNSAPDKSGLPSDRFSAERTGGSVSTLTIQRTQQEDSAVYLCASSPRRRNTEAFFGQGTRLTVV.

The DNA of the CDR3 is TGTGCCAGCAGCCGCATTAGAGGGGGGTCCTATGGCTACACCTTC. Translating it yields CASSRIRGGSYGYTF. This rearrangement joins TRBV3-1 (or the pseudogene TRBV3-2) to TRBJ1-2; D is possibly TRBD1 (6 bases). The CDR3 consists of 15 residues. Per the germline V gene, CDR1 is LGHDT and CDR2 is YNNKEL (reference sequence). With 4 bases removed from V and 4 bases from J, the gap between germline ends came to 16 bases.

The count of this clone is one. CDR3 DNA sequence: TGTGCCAGCAGTCGGCTGGCCACTGAAGCTTTCTTT. This encodes CASSRLATEAFF. V is TRBV12-3 or TRBV12-4 and J is TRBJ1-1; no clear D. Between the trimmed V and J ends, which lost 5 bases and 4 bases, there was a span of 8 bases. The CDR3 is made up of 12 amino acids.

The rearrangement joins TRBV4-2 to TRBJ1-2, with D possibly matching TRBD1 (5 bases). The germline CDR1 and CDR2 sequences are LGHNA and YNFKEQ. CDR3 length: 18 amino acids. V lost 2 bases to trimming and J lost 6 bases, with 25 bases between them. The CDR3 DNA reads as TGTGCCAGCAGCCAACGATCCGCCGGGGGGGAACCCCCAGATGGCTACACCTTC. This codes for CASSQRSAGGEPPDGYTF.

By share, this clone ranks as medium-sized. V is TRBV20-1 and J is TRBJ1-5, with unresolved D. This CDR3 region has 17 residues. Germline V lookup: CDR1 DFQATT, CDR2 SNEGSKA (reference sequence). Trimming took off 3 bases at V and 3 bases at J, with 21 bases between the two ends. CDR3 amino acids: CSASHKQGGWVNQPQHF. CDR3 sequence (DNA): TGCAGTGCTAGTCATAAACAAGGTGGGTGGGTCAATCAGCCCCAGCATTTT.

With respect to this clone: One end of the junction is discordant with germline, which a read error may explain. This chain joins TRBV7-2 and TRBJ2-3; D is perhaps TRBD2 (5 bases). The CDR3 has 14 residues. CDR1 is SGHTA, CDR2 FQGNSA, per germline. The chain's CDR3 is CASSLAMRTDTQYF. The CDR3, as DNA: TGTGCCAGCAGCCTAGCCATGAGGACAGATACGCAGTATTTT.

The CDR3 region is CASSRIAGNINEQFF. In nucleotides, the CDR3 is TGTGCCAGCAGCAGGATAGCGGGAAATATTAATGAGCAGTTCTTC. This chain joins TRBV9 and TRBJ2-1; TRBD2 matches 8 bases. This CDR3 comprises 15 residues. V lost 4 bases and J lost 7; bases outside the gene matches: 10. In germline, CDR1 is SGDLS, CDR2 YYNGEE.

This sequence joins TRBV6-5 and TRBJ2-6; D is uncertain. Deletions cut 10 bases from V and 0 bases from J, with 13 bases between. In germline, CDR1 is MNHEY, CDR2 SVGAGI. The CDR3 totals 15 residues. In nucleotides, the CDR3 is TGTGCCACCCATCATGCGCGCTCTGGGGCCAACGTCCTGACTTTC. It codes for CATHHARSGANVLTF.

The rearrangement uses TRBV9 and TRBJ2-3; TRBD1 might be the D (6 bases). CDR1 and CDR2 from the germline V gene are SGDLS and YYNGEE. V shed 4 bases and J shed 8 bases, with 20 bases lying between them. The CDR3 covers 15 residues. The CDR3 nucleotides are TGTGCCAGCAGCCCTCAATCGGGCGTAGGGGGTACGCAGTATTTT. This sequence encodes CASSPQSGVGGTQYF.

This chain connects TRBV10-1 to TRBJ1-1, with D unclear. V was pared by 4 bases and J by 1 base, with 7 bases between. From germline, CDR1 is WNHNN and CDR2 SYGVQD (reference sequence). The CDR3 runs 13 residues. Written as DNA, the CDR3 is TGCGCCAGCAGTGCATCCAGGAACACTGAAGCTTTCTTT. This translates into CASSASRNTEAFF.

This clone came up a few times. The gene calls are TRBV5-1 and TRBJ2-1; TRBD1 agrees at 10 bases. There are 15 residues in the CDR3. The germline gives CDR1 SGHRS, CDR2 YFSETQ. With V trimmed by 3 bases and J by 4 bases, 4 bases remained unmatched. The CDR3 DNA reads as TGCGCCAGCAGCTCACCGGACAGGGGGTACAATGAGCAGTTCTTC. Its translation: CASSSPDRGYNEQFF.

The V and J genes are TRBV28 and TRBJ1-1; 8 nucleotides align to TRBD1. Trimming removed 4 bases from V and 1 base from J; junction bases left unmatched: 5. Germline CDR1 is MDHEN and CDR2 is SYDVKM. The CDR3 extends over 15 amino acids. CDR3 nucleotides: TGTGCCAGCAGTTCCCCCGGGACAGGGAACACTGAAGCTTTCTTT. Protein: CASSSPGTGNTEAFF.

The chain is built from TRBV5-8 and TRBJ2-7, with 8 bases matching TRBD1. V dropped 3 bases and J dropped 3; count of bases not matched to a gene: 14. CDR3 size: 17 residues. Germline V gives CDR1 SGHTS, CDR2 YDEGEE. The CDR3 nucleotides read TGTGCCAGCAGCTCACGCCGGTTGACAGGGGTTGACTACGAGCAGTACTTC. Its translation is CASSSRRLTGVDYEQYF.

The V and J genes are TRBV6-5 and TRBJ2-7; 7 bases map to TRBD2. Germline V gene data show CDR1 as MNHEY and CDR2 as SVGAGI. The CDR3 covers 14 residues. Trimming cost V 6 bases and J 2 bases; bases outside gene matches: 7. The CDR3 DNA is TGTGCCAGCAGCCCAGGGAGGGCTCCCTACGAGCAGTACTTC. It codes for CASSPGRAPYEQYF.

V usage is TRBV6-2 or TRBV6-3 and J usage is TRBJ2-3; 10 bases agree with TRBD2. The J segment lost 2 bases and the V segment lost 5 bases, leaving 13 bases of the junction unmatched. Germline V gives CDR1 MNHEY, CDR2 SVGEGT. The CDR3 is 18 amino acids. CDR3 sequence: CASSNHRLAGDSTDTQYF. DNA of the CDR3: TGTGCCAGCAGTAATCACCGCCTAGCGGGGGATTCCACAGATACGCAGTATTTT.

The chain is built from TRBV19 and TRBJ2-1; 12 bases match TRBD2. Per the germline V gene, CDR1 is LNHDA and CDR2 is SQIVND (reference sequence). V gave up 6 bases and J gave up 8 bases; unmatched junction bases: 11. The CDR3 totals 16 residues. The CDR3 reads CASRGWTSGTSDEQFF. CDR3 bases: TGTGCCAGTAGAGGGTGGACTAGCGGGACGAGCGATGAGCAGTTCTTC.

The chain links TRBV6-5 to TRBJ2-5; D gene unclear. This CDR3 is 15 amino acids long. Germline CDR1 and CDR2: MNHEY and SVGAGI. Deletions cut 0 bases from V and 1 base from J, with 9 bases between. In DNA, the CDR3 is TGTGCCAGCAGTTACTCGCCCGCTTTCCAAGAGACCCAGTACTTC. It specifies CASSYSPAFQETQYF.